The clone carrying this T cell receptor beta chain occurred many times. This specimen comes from a study of HIV-infected children after antiretroviral therapy interruption. Overall study: Most participating children were previously exposed to EBV and CMV. Continuous-treatment samples came from weeks 0, 48 and 150.

RNA-based 3' RACE libraries used unique molecular identifiers. TCRdb independently ran MiXCR on the 3' RACE reads; one entry per CDR3 protein. This table has some 40,000 distinct CDR3 sequences, more than 6.5% appearing once. Stated treatment: PENTA 11 planned treatment interruption arm or continuous ART arm. Only samples with at least 5 million viable PBMCs qualified. The source material was CD45RA+ CD4+ T cells from PBMCs, pooled from several time points, sampled from a donor given antiretroviral therapy, either interrupted or continuous. Documented subset: naive CD4+ CD45RA+ CD45RO- T cells. The TCR comes from a pool of human donors with HIV.

The CDR3 nucleotides read TGTGCCAGCAGCCCCCGGAGGGGTACAGATACGCAGTATTTT. Its protein product is CASSPRRGTDTQYF. The chain links TRBV7-3 to TRBJ2-3; perhaps TRBD2 as D (6 bases). V dropped 5 bases and J dropped 3 bases, with 12 bases sitting between them. CDR3 length: 14 amino acids. Germline CDR1 is SGHTA and CDR2 is FQGTGA.